This T cell receptor beta chain was captured in a study of blood T cell repertoires in COVID-19. Study context: Sources were T cells, B-cell-depleted T cells, or PBMCs; the material itself was cDNA or gDNA.

This clone was found once. Germline lookup yields CDR1 MNHEY and CDR2 SVGAGI. The J segment lost 5 bases and the V segment lost 3 bases, leaving 1 base of the junction unmatched. The length of the CDR3 is 13 residues. Study processing details: Quantification of nucleated cells was approximated via reference gene primer amplification. Sequencing used immunoSEQ multiplex PCR; TCRdb keeps in-frame clones, though not all of them. The V and J calls and clone size were taken over from that table, and D and trimming were inferred from the DNA. The sample consists of around 110,000 clones, around nine tenths of them appearing once.

This sequence was found in a human donor with active COVID-19. The donor label of this sample is uncertain. Sequenced: peripheral blood. V and J are TRBV6-5 and TRBJ1-5, with 7 bases fitting TRBD1. In DNA form, the CDR3 reads TGTGCCAGCAGTTATAGGGGGCATCAGCCCCAGCATTTT. This translates into CASSYRGHQPQHF.